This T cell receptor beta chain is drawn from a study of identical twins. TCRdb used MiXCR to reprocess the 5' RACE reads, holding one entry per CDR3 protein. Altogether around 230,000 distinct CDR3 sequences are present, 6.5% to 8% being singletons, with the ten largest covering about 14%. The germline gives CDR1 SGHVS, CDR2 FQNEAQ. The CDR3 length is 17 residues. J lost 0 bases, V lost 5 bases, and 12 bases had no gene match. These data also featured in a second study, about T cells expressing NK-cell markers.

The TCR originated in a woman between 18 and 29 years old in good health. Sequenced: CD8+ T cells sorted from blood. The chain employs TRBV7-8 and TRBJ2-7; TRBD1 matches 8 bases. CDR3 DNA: TGTGCCAGCAGCCCCCGCCCGGGACAGGATGCCTCCTACGAGCAGTACTTC. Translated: CASSPRPGQDASYEQYF. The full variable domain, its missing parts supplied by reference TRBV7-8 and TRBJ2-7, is GAGVSQSPRYKVAKRGQDVALRCDPISGHVSLFWYQQALGQGPEFLTYFQNEAQLDKSGLPSDRFFAERPEGSVSTLKIQRTQQEDSAVYLCASSPRPGQDASYEQYFGPGTRLTVT.